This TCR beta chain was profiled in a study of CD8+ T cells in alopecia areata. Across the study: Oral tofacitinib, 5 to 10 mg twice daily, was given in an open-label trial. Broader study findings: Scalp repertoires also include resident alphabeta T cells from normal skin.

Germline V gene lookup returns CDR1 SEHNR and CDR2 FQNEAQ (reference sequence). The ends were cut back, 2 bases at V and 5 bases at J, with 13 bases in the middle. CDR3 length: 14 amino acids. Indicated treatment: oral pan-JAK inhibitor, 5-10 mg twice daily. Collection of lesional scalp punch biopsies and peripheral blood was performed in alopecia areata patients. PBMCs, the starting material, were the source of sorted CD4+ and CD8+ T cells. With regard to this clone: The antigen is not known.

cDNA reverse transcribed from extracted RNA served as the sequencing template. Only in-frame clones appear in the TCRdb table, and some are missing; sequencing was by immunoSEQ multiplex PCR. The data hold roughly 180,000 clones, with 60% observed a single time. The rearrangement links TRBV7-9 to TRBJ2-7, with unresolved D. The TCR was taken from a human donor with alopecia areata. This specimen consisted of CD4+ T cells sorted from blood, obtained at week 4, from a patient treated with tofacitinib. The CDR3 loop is CASSLSGRVDEQYF. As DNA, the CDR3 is TGTGCCAGCAGCTTATCAGGCAGAGTAGACGAGCAGTACTTC.